These 14 T cell receptor beta chains came from one sample sequenced in a study of shared clonotypes between healthy human individuals. The method was immunoSEQ multiplex PCR; TCRdb's version includes in-frame clones alone and lacks a portion of them. The sample carries 1.4 million to 1.5 million clones, roughly 96% recorded once. Sequencing was performed on naive CD4+ T cells sorted from blood. Sample subset: CD45RA+ positively selected. The receptors come from a man aged 25-45 years in good health.

Here the CDR3 reads CASSGHYGYTF. The CDR3 nucleotides are TGTGCCAGCAGTGGTCACTATGGCTACACCTTC. This chain connects TRBV28 to TRBJ1-2; unclear D gene. The V gene lost 5 bases and the J gene lost 3 bases, with 4 bases spanning the gap. CDR1 is MDHEN and CDR2 is SYDVKM in the germline V gene. The CDR3 is 11 residues long.

This chain uses TRBV5-1 with TRBJ2-1; tentatively, D is TRBD2 (6 bases). V was shortened by 0 bases and J by 0 bases, with 13 bases between the two germline ends. This CDR3 contains 17 residues. Germline V lookup: CDR1 SGHRS, CDR2 YFSETQ. The DNA of the CDR3 is TGCGCCAGCAGCTTGGGAGGGAGGCCGAGCTCCTACAATGAGCAGTTCTTC. Translated: CASSLGGRPSSYNEQFF.

This clone was detected only once. V gene TRBV11-2 combines with J gene TRBJ2-7; 9 positions match TRBD1. Germline lookup yields CDR1 SGHAT and CDR2 FQNNGV. The V gene end was trimmed by 1 base and the J gene end by 4 bases; junction bases not matched to a gene: 14. CDR3 length: 18 residues. The chain's CDR3 is CASSLVPLQGAQRYEQYF. The CDR3 region has the DNA TGTGCCAGCAGCTTAGTTCCCCTACAGGGGGCGCAAAGGTACGAGCAGTACTTC.

This clone was seen a few times. The chain is built from TRBV19 and TRBJ2-5; tentatively, D is TRBD1 or TRBD2 (6 bases each). The V gene lost 5 bases and the J gene lost 5 bases, with 18 bases spanning the gap. The CDR3 length is 15 residues. Germline V lookup: CDR1 LNHDA, CDR2 SQIVND (reference sequence). CDR3 in amino acids: CASSPQKGGWETQYF. CDR3 nucleotides: TGTGCCAGTAGTCCCCAAAAGGGGGGATGGGAGACCCAGTACTTC.

Here the CDR3 reads CASSFLGLAGGQTGELFF. DNA of the CDR3: TGTGCCAGCAGCTTCTTGGGACTAGCGGGGGGCCAAACCGGGGAGCTGTTTTTT. J is TRBJ2-2 and V is TRBV7-9, with 15 bases lining up with TRBD2. Germline V lookup: CDR1 SEHNR, CDR2 FQNEAQ (reference sequence). The trim removed 3 bases at V and 5 bases at J, leaving 7 bases unmatched. The length of the CDR3 is 18 residues.

V and J are TRBV27 and TRBJ2-1, with 11 nucleotides matching TRBD2. Germline V lookup: CDR1 MNHEY, CDR2 SMNVEV (reference sequence). Losses at the gene ends were 1 base for V and 7 bases for J; bases not matched to a gene: 9. This CDR3 contains 17 residues. The chain's CDR3 is CASSLYVASGRKNEQFF. In DNA form, the CDR3 reads TGTGCCAGCAGTTTATATGTGGCTAGCGGGAGGAAAAATGAGCAGTTCTTC.

The chain is built from TRBV27 and TRBJ2-1, with 7 bases aligning to TRBD2. The CDR3 has 19 amino acids. The germline V gene has CDR1 MNHEY and CDR2 SMNVEV (reference sequence). With V trimmed by 1 base and J by 5 bases, 17 bases remained unmatched. CDR3 residues: CASSLFKRGWSGTDNEQFF. The DNA for the CDR3 is TGTGCCAGCAGTTTATTTAAGCGGGGCTGGTCGGGAACCGACAATGAGCAGTTCTTC.

This chain links TRBV14 with TRBJ2-5; perhaps TRBD2 as D (6 bases). The CDR3 runs 13 residues. The V gene's germline CDR1 is SGHDN and CDR2 FVKESK. V lost 4 bases to trimming and J lost 4 bases, with 10 bases between them. The CDR3 is CASSPRLGETQYF. The CDR3 DNA is TGTGCCAGCAGCCCCCGACTAGGAGAGACCCAGTACTTC. The full variable domain, rest sourced from reference TRBV14 and TRBJ2-5, is EAGVTQFPSHSVIEKGQTVTLRCDPISGHDNLYWYRRVMGKEIKFLLHFVKESKQDESGMPNNRFLAERTGGTYSTLKVQPAELEDSGVYFCASSPRLGETQYFGPGTRLLVL.

The rearrangement joins TRBV14 to TRBJ2-7; TRBD1 matches at 7 bases. Germline-derived CDR1 and CDR2 are SGHDN and FVKESK. J was trimmed by 1 base and V by 0 bases; bases with no gene match: 9. CDR3 length equals 17 residues. The CDR3 nucleotides read TGTGCCAGCAGCCAAGACAGAAAACAGGGGAAATCCTACGAGCAGTACTTC. This translates into CASSQDRKQGKSYEQYF.

The chain uses TRBV10-2 and TRBJ2-1; 8 bases agree with TRBD1. After removal of 3 bases from V and 0 bases from J, the junction contained 1 base not matched to a gene. There are 15 residues in the CDR3. Germline V gene data show CDR1 as WSHSY and CDR2 as SAAADI. CDR3 sequence (DNA): TGCGCCAGCAGTGAAACAGGGGGCTCCTACAATGAGCAGTTCTTC. Translated, it gives CASSETGGSYNEQFF.

V usage is TRBV19 and J usage is TRBJ2-5, with 11 bases fitting TRBD2. The germline CDR1 and CDR2 sequences are LNHDA and SQIVND (reference sequence). This CDR3 is built from 14 residues. V lost 3 bases and J lost 7; bases outside the gene matches: 4. This chain's CDR3 is CASSISGRAGTQYF. The CDR3 DNA reads TGTGCCAGTAGTATTAGCGGGAGGGCCGGGACCCAGTACTTC.

The genes are TRBV7-9 and TRBJ2-3; tentatively, D is TRBD2 (7 bases). Germline V gene data show CDR1 as SEHNR and CDR2 as FQNEAQ (reference sequence). CDR3 length: 17 residues. With 2 bases removed from V and 4 bases from J, the gap between germline ends came to 19 bases. CDR3 DNA sequence: TGTGCCAGCAGCTTACTGGCTAGGGGGGGATTGGCAGATACGCAGTATTTT. Protein sequence: CASSLLARGGLADTQYF.

The rearrangement links TRBV6-1 to TRBJ1-3; 7 bases fit TRBD1. V lost 7 bases to trimming and J lost 4 bases; unmatched junction nucleotides: 7. Germline V CDR1 and CDR2: MNHNS, SASEGT. This CDR3 has 14 residues. CDR3 amino acids: CASTMGTEGNTIYF. CDR3 DNA sequence: TGTGCCAGCACCATGGGGACAGAAGGAAACACCATATATTTT.

J is TRBJ1-1 and V is TRBV11-2; a possible D gene is TRBD1 (5 bases). The germline CDR1 and CDR2 sequences are SGHAT and FQNNGV. The CDR3 has 17 residues. Trimming cost V 3 bases and J 3 bases, with 20 bases left between them. This chain's CDR3 is CASSFRRVGYGYTEAFF. CDR3 nucleotide sequence: TGTGCCAGCAGCTTTCGCAGGGTGGGTTATGGTTACACTGAAGCTTTCTTT. The full variable domain, in which reference TRBV11-2 and TRBJ1-1 provide the parts outside the CDR3, is EAGVAQSPRYKIIEKRQSVAFWCNPISGHATLYWYQQILGQGPKLLIQFQNNGVVDDSQLPKDRFSAERLKGVDSTLKIQPAKLEDSAVYLCASSFRRVGYGYTEAFFGQGTRLTVV.